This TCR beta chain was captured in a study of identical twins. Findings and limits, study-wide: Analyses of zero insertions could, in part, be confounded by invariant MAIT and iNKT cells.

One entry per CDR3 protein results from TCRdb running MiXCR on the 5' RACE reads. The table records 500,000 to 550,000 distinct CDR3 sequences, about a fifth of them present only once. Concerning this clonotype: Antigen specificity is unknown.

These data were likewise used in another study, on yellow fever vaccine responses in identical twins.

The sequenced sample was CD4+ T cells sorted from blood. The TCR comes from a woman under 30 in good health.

The chain's CDR3 is CASSEEASRDTQYF. The CDR3 bases are TGTGCCAGCAGTGAGGAGGCTAGCCGAGATACGCAGTATTTT. V is TRBV25-1 and J is TRBJ2-3; the D gene is possibly TRBD2 (5 bases). The V gene's germline CDR1 is MGHDK and CDR2 SYGVNS. This CDR3 contains 14 residues. Between the trimmed V and J ends, which lost 3 bases and 5 bases, there was a span of 12 bases.